This entry lists 29 T cell receptor beta chains sequenced from one sample in a study of siplizumab effects on memory and regulatory T cells. Here immunoSEQ multiplex PCR was the method, and the copy in TCRdb shows in-frame clones only, minus some. The table has about 110,000 clones, 80% to 95% seen once. Sequencing was carried out using CD4+ T cells sorted from blood. These receptors all stem from a human donor in good health.

The V gene is TRBV7-9, the J gene TRBJ2-1; tentative D call: TRBD1 (5 bases). The germline V and J ends were trimmed by 7 bases and 8 bases, with 15 bases remaining between them. The CDR3 extends over 13 amino acids. Germline CDR1 and CDR2: SEHNR and FQNEAQ (reference sequence). In DNA, the CDR3 is TGTGCCAGCAACCAGGGTTGGGTCCATGAGCAGTTCTTC. Protein product: CASNQGWVHEQFF.

This rearrangement joins TRBV7-9 to TRBJ2-3; D uncertain. Trimming pared 1 base from V and 3 bases from J, leaving 8 bases between. This CDR3 is 14 amino acids long. The germline V gene has CDR1 SEHNR and CDR2 FQNEAQ (reference sequence). CDR3 sequence reads: CASSLEATTDTQYF. CDR3 nucleotides: TGTGCCAGCAGCTTAGAGGCCACTACAGATACGCAGTATTTT. Full variable domain (missing parts from reference TRBV7-9 and TRBJ2-3): DTGVSQNPRHKITKRGQNVTFRCDPISEHNRLYWYRQTLGQGPEFLTYFQNEAQLEKSRLLSDRFSAERPKGSFSTLEIQRTEQGDSAMYLCASSLEATTDTQYFGPGTRLTVL.

The chain uses TRBV10-1 and TRBJ2-7, with D possibly being TRBD1 or TRBD2 (5 bases each). The germline V and J ends were trimmed by 10 bases and 0 bases, with 16 bases remaining between them. The CDR3 is made up of 14 amino acids. Per the germline V gene, CDR1 is WNHNN and CDR2 is SYGVQD (reference sequence). DNA for the CDR3: TGCGCCACCAGCCCCACGAGGGGCTCCTACGAGCAGTACTTC. Its translation: CATSPTRGSYEQYF.

The chain combines TRBV12-5 with TRBJ2-5, with a weak D call TRBD2 (5 bases). The V gene's germline CDR1 is LGHNT and CDR2 FRNRAP. V lost 6 bases, J lost 1 base, and 15 bases lay in between. This CDR3 region has 15 residues. The CDR3 region has the DNA TGTGCTAGTGGGGGCCGGATAGCGACCCAAGAGACCCAGTACTTC. It is translated as CASGGRIATQETQYF.

The chain combines TRBV25-1 with TRBJ1-3; D may be TRBD1 (5 bases). Trimming cost V 8 bases and J 2 bases, with 7 bases left between them. The CDR3 runs 12 residues. Germline assignment: CDR1 MGHDK and CDR2 SYGVNS. CDR3 DNA sequence: TGTGCCAGCGCGGGGGCTGGAAACACCATATATTTT. It is translated as CASAGAGNTIYF.

This chain connects TRBV11-2 to TRBJ2-1; TRBD2 matches 16 bases. CDR1 is SGHAT, CDR2 FQNNGV, per germline. The V segment lost 4 bases and the J segment 7 bases; nucleotides outside the gene matches: 1. The CDR3 is made up of 15 amino acids. CDR3 DNA: TGTGCCAGCAGCTGGGGACTAGCGGGAGGGAATGAGCAGTTCTTC. Translated: CASSWGLAGGNEQFF.

The table lists this clone with a count of one. The chain recombines TRBV7-3 with TRBJ1-2, with TRBD1 as a possible D gene (5 bases). The CDR3 spans 14 residues. Trimming shortened V by 1 base and J by 4 bases, and 10 bases separated the two germline ends. CDR1 is SGHTA, CDR2 FQGTGA, per germline. The chain's CDR3 is CASSLNQGGYGYTF. CDR3 DNA: TGTGCCAGCAGCTTAAACCAGGGCGGCTATGGCTACACCTTC.

This chain joins TRBV27 and TRBJ2-7, with D maybe TRBD1 (6 bases). The CDR3 loop spans 15 amino acids. The V end was cut by 1 base, the J end by 2 bases, with 12 bases between. Germline V CDR1 and CDR2: MNHEY, SMNVEV (reference sequence). In DNA form, the CDR3 reads TGTGCCAGCAGTTTATGGGGGCAGACCCCCTACGAGCAGTACTTC. Its translation is CASSLWGQTPYEQYF.

The V call is TRBV19, the J call TRBJ2-5, with D perhaps TRBD2 (5 bases). With 8 bases removed from V and 4 bases from J, the gap between germline ends came to 20 bases. Germline values: CDR1 LNHDA, CDR2 SQIVND (reference sequence). The CDR3 runs 15 residues. CDR3 nucleotides: TGTGCCAGTTCGTTGACAACAACGGGAAGAGAGACCCAGTACTTC. Its protein is CASSLTTTGRETQYF.

The gene calls are TRBV2 and TRBJ2-1; D possibly uses TRBD1 or TRBD2 (6 bases each). Trimming removed 2 bases at V and 7 bases at J, with 12 bases between. Per the germline V gene, CDR1 is SNHLY and CDR2 is FYNNEI. The CDR3 is made up of 14 amino acids. CDR3 protein: CASSERGLGNEQFF. For the CDR3, the DNA is TGTGCCAGCAGTGAACGGGGGCTTGGGAATGAGCAGTTCTTC.

The chain couples TRBV7-9 to TRBJ2-7; TRBD2 matches 9 bases. The CDR3 length is 16 residues. Germline values: CDR1 SEHNR, CDR2 FQNEAQ (reference sequence). V was clipped by 1 base and J by 7 bases; unmatched bases: 11. The CDR3 coding sequence is TGTGCCAGCAGCTTAGGGGGAGCGGGAGGACTGTGGGAGCAGTACTTC. Translating gives CASSLGGAGGLWEQYF.

The chain carries TRBV19 and TRBJ1-1; no clear D gene. CDR1 is LNHDA, CDR2 SQIVND, per germline (reference sequence). V lost 5 bases to trimming and J lost 8 bases, with 9 bases between them. CDR3 size: 11 residues. The CDR3 DNA reads TGTGCCAGTAGTTCCCGGCTAGAAGCTTTCTTT. Its protein product is CASSSRLEAFF.

The chain joins TRBV27 to TRBJ2-7, with D uncertain. The CDR3 loop spans 14 amino acids. Trimming shortened V by 6 bases and J by 0 bases, and 12 bases separated the two germline ends. Germline V gives CDR1 MNHEY, CDR2 SMNVEV (reference sequence). The chain's CDR3 is CASRLGYNSYEQYF. CDR3 bases: TGTGCCAGCAGGCTGGGCTACAACTCCTACGAGCAGTACTTC.

The chain couples TRBV5-4 to TRBJ1-2, with unresolved D. The CDR3 is 15 residues long. Germline V lookup: CDR1 SGHNT, CDR2 YYREEE (reference sequence). The ends were cut back, 0 bases at V and 0 bases at J, with 9 bases in the middle. The CDR3 here is CASSLDGLTNYGYTF. Here the CDR3 DNA reads TGTGCCAGCAGCTTGGATGGGCTGACTAACTATGGCTACACCTTC.

This rearrangement joins TRBV28 to TRBJ1-6; D gene uncertain. V was pared by 3 bases and J by 0 bases, with 15 bases between. Germline lookup yields CDR1 MDHEN and CDR2 SYDVKM. This CDR3 spans 18 amino acids. The CDR3 is CASSFGQRGSSYNSPLHF. CDR3 nucleotide sequence: TGTGCCAGCAGTTTTGGGCAGCGGGGAAGCTCCTATAATTCACCCCTCCACTTT.

This rearrangement joins TRBV2 to TRBJ1-4; D is uncertain. The CDR3 contains 14 residues. V was pared by 2 bases and J by 7 bases, with 11 bases between. Germline CDR1 SNHLY, CDR2 FYNNEI. CDR3 sequence (DNA): TGTGCCAGCAGTGAAAGGCAGAATAGTGAAAAACTGTTTTTT. Encoded protein: CASSERQNSEKLFF.

This chain links TRBV15 with TRBJ2-7, with TRBD2 matching over 14 bases. Per the germline V gene, CDR1 is LNHNV and CDR2 is YYDKDF (reference sequence). The CDR3 is made up of 19 amino acids. V lost 1 base to trimming and J lost 4 bases; unmatched junction nucleotides: 12. For the CDR3, the DNA is TGTGCCACCAGCAGAGTGGCAGGGACTAGCGGGAGTAACCCATACGAGCAGTACTTC. Protein product: CATSRVAGTSGSNPYEQYF.

The chain links TRBV10-2 to TRBJ2-7; perhaps D is TRBD1 or TRBD2 (7 bases each). V lost 7 bases and J 5 bases, leaving 24 bases between the germline ends. The CDR3 covers 16 residues. Germline CDR1 and CDR2: WSHSY and SAAADI. CDR3 amino acids: CASTSRGEEGGHEQYF. In DNA, the CDR3 is TGCGCCAGCACCTCCCGGGGGGAGGAAGGGGGCCACGAGCAGTACTTC.

The chain employs TRBV19 and TRBJ2-7; 10 bases line up with TRBD1. V lost 5 bases, J lost 6 bases, and 7 bases stayed unmatched. Germline lookup yields CDR1 LNHDA and CDR2 SQIVND (reference sequence). The CDR3 extends over 14 amino acids. Written as DNA, the CDR3 is TGTGCCAGTAGTCCCGTCGGACAGGGGGGCGAGCAGTACTTC. Translating it yields CASSPVGQGGEQYF.

This clone has just one count. The V and J genes are TRBV11-2 and TRBJ2-2; D may match TRBD1 or TRBD2 (6 bases each). V lost 2 bases and J lost 4, with 14 bases in between. Germline CDR1 and CDR2: SGHAT and FQNNGV. This CDR3 region has 16 residues. The CDR3 coding sequence is TGTGCCAGCAGCTTATTTCCGGGGGCCCGCACCGGGGAGCTGTTTTTT. It codes for CASSLFPGARTGELFF.

J is TRBJ2-3 and V is TRBV2, with a possible D match to TRBD2 (6 bases). Germline-derived CDR1 and CDR2 are SNHLY and FYNNEI. Trimming cost V 3 bases and J 3 bases, with 13 bases left between them. CDR3 length: 15 residues. Written as DNA, the CDR3 is TGTGCCAGCAGTGAGTTGCGGGGTGGTACAGATACGCAGTATTTT. Amino acid sequence: CASSELRGGTDTQYF.

The chain combines TRBV6-1 with TRBJ2-7; the match to TRBD2 covers 8 bases. The length of the CDR3 is 15 residues. Looked up from germline, CDR1 is MNHNS and CDR2 is SASEGT. V was pared by 6 bases and J by 3 bases, with 10 bases of the junction left unmatched. CDR3: CASSYGLARGYEQYF. The CDR3 nucleotides are TGTGCCAGCAGCTACGGACTAGCTCGGGGCTACGAGCAGTACTTC.

The V gene is TRBV19, the J gene TRBJ1-3; D might be TRBD1 (5 bases). This CDR3 spans 16 amino acids. Germline V gene lookup returns CDR1 LNHDA and CDR2 SQIVND (reference sequence). Trimming cost V 5 bases and J 0 bases, with 14 bases left between them. The chain's CDR3 is CASSLSPGTSGNTIYF. CDR3 nucleotides: TGTGCCAGTAGTCTGAGCCCCGGGACCTCTGGAAACACCATATATTTT.

V gene TRBV9 combines with J gene TRBJ2-7, with 9 positions matching TRBD2. In germline, CDR1 is SGDLS, CDR2 YYNGEE. The CDR3 is 15 amino acids. V trimming: 0 bases; J trimming: 3 bases; junction bases outside the gene matches: 4. The CDR3 loop reads CASSVDPAGGYEQYF. In DNA form, the CDR3 reads TGTGCCAGCAGCGTAGATCCAGCGGGAGGCTACGAGCAGTACTTC. Drawing the rest from reference TRBV9 and TRBJ2-7, the complete variable domain is DSGVTQTPKHLITATGQRVTLRCSPRSGDLSVYWYQQSLDQGLQFLIQYYNGEERAKGNILERFSAQQFPDLHSELNLSSLELGDSALYFCASSVDPAGGYEQYFGPGTRLTVT.

CDR3 DNA sequence: TGTGCCAGCAGCAGCGACTACACAGATACGCAGTATTTT. Encoded protein: CASSSDYTDTQYF. J is TRBJ2-3 and V is TRBV5-6; D may be TRBD2 (5 bases). V dropped 4 bases and J dropped 2 bases, with 8 bases sitting between them. Germline V CDR1 and CDR2: SGHDT, YYEEEE. The CDR3 is 13 amino acids.

The J gene is TRBJ1-2, the V gene TRBV30, with 9 bases that match TRBD1. There are 13 residues in the CDR3. The germline V gene encodes CDR1 GTSNPN and CDR2 SVGIG (reference sequence). The V segment lost 2 bases and the J segment 8 bases; nucleotides outside the gene matches: 6. The CDR3 region is CAWSSGQGRGYTF. CDR3 in DNA: TGTGCCTGGAGTTCGGGACAGGGTAGGGGCTACACCTTC.

The V gene is TRBV4-2, the J gene TRBJ2-1; perhaps TRBD1 as D (6 bases). The CDR3 is 15 residues long. Trimming took off 2 bases at V and 8 bases at J, with 16 bases between the two ends. The germline V gene encodes CDR1 LGHNA and CDR2 YNFKEQ. CDR3 residues: CASSQILQGGYEQFF. CDR3 nucleotides: TGTGCCAGCAGCCAAATCTTACAGGGTGGGTATGAGCAGTTCTTC.

This clone was detected once. The DNA for the CDR3 is TGTGCCAGCAGTTTCCAGGGGACAGGGACCGGCTACACCTTC. As protein: CASSFQGTGTGYTF. This chain uses TRBV6-5 with TRBJ1-2, with 9 nucleotides matching TRBD1. Germline V gives CDR1 MNHEY, CDR2 SVGAGI. The junction had 8 bases not matched to a gene; V was cut back by 4 bases and J by 8 bases. This CDR3 has 14 residues.

The rearrangement uses TRBV5-4 and TRBJ1-1, with D hard to call. V was clipped by 6 bases and J by 0 bases, with 9 bases between them. CDR3 length: 13 residues. Germline lookup yields CDR1 SGHNT and CDR2 YYREEE (reference sequence). CDR3 region: CASTDTMNTEAFF. The CDR3 DNA reads as TGTGCCAGCACCGACACAATGAACACTGAAGCTTTCTTT.